This note documents a single TCR beta chain sequence. Its antigen is undetermined. This PCR relied on a set of 60 Vbeta primers and 13 Jbeta primers. Sequencing used immunoSEQ multiplex PCR; TCRdb keeps in-frame clones, though not all of them. This sample has over 85,000 clones, with about 80% found just once. CDR3 length equals 16 residues. CDR1 and CDR2 from the germline V gene are SGHTA and FQGNSA. V trimming: 5 bases; J trimming: 0 bases; junction bases outside the gene matches: 7. The data stem from a study of cytomegalovirus exposure and HLA in healthy donors. Turning to the study itself: Out of 398 genotyped donors, roughly 80% belonged to the Caucasian-associated ancestry cluster.

Study-wide findings and caveats: Rates of TCR association differed by HLA locus in a later analysis, with DRB1 highest and HLA-C lowest. In a later analysis, HLA-associated beta chains showed higher expansion and lower generation probabilities than comparable chains.

The sample taken for sequencing was PBMCs. This sequence originates from a man aged 35-49 years in good health and CMV-seronegative. V and J are TRBV7-2 and TRBJ2-4, with TRBD1 matching 7 bases. The CDR3 DNA sequence: TGTGCCAGCAGCACTGGGACAGATTTAGCCAAAAACATTCAGTACTTC. Translation: CASSTGTDLAKNIQYF.